What follows is one T cell receptor (beta chain) and its context. This specimen comes from a study of blood T cell repertoires in COVID-19. Whole-study context: Both acute and convalescent COVID-19 samples were obtained from the United States, Italy and Spain. Sample material is recorded as cDNA or gDNA derived from T cells, B-cell-depleted T cells, or PBMCs.

Unmatched junction bases numbered 7, after V lost 0 bases and J lost 6 bases. The germline gives CDR1 SGHNT, CDR2 YYREEE (reference sequence). The CDR3 consists of 16 residues. How the authors handled the data: Amplifying reference gene primers gave estimates of nucleated cell counts. The protocol was immunoSEQ multiplex PCR, while the TCRdb copy is restricted to in-frame clones and leaves out a portion. Clone size and the V and J calls come from that table; the DNA yielded D and trimming. The sample shows 100,000 or so clones, 65% to 90% of them seen only once. The specimen was peripheral blood. The TCR was taken from a man older than 75 with acute or convalescent COVID-19. This rearrangement joins TRBV5-4 to TRBJ2-1, with 9 positions matching TRBD2. This CDR3 reads CASSLEGGRASNEQFF. DNA for the CDR3: TGTGCCAGCAGCTTGGAGGGCGGGAGGGCCAGCAATGAGCAGTTCTTC. The full variable domain, in which reference TRBV5-4 and TRBJ2-1 provide the parts outside the CDR3, is ETGVTQSPTHLIKTRGQQVTLRCSSQSGHNTVSWYQQALGQGPQFIFQYYREEENGRGNFPPRFSGLQFPNYSSELNVNALELDDSALYLCASSLEGGRASNEQFFGPGTRLTVL.